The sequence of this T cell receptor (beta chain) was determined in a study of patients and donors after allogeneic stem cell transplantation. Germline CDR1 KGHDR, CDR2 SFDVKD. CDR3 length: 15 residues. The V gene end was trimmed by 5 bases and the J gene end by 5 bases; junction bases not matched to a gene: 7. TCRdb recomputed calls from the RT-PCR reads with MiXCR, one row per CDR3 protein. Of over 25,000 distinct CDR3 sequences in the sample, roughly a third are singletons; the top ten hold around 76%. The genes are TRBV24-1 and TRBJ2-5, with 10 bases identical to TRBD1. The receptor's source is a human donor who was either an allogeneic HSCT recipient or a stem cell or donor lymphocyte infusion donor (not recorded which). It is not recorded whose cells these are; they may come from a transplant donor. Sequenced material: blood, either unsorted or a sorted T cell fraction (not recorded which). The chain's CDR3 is CATSAGRTGGETQYF. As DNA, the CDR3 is TGTGCCACCAGTGCCGGAAGGACAGGGGGGGAGACCCAGTACTTC.